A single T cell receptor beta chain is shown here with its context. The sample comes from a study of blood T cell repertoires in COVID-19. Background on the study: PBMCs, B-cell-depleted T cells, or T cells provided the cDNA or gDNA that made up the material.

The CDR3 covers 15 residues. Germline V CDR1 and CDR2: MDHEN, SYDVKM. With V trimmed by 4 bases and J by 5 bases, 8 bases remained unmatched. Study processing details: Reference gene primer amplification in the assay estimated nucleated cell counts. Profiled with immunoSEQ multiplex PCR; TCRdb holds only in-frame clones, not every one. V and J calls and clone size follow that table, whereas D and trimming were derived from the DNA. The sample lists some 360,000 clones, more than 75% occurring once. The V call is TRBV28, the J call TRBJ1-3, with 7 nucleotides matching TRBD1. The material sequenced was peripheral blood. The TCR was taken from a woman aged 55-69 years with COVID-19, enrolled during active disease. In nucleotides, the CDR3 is TGTGCCAGCAGTTCCCCGGAGACAGGGCGAAACACCATATATTTT. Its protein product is CASSSPETGRNTIYF.